Listed here are 11 T cell receptor beta chains from one sample, sequenced in a study of T cell clonality in common variable immunodeficiency. TCRdb's table, derived via immunoSEQ multiplex PCR, lists solely in-frame clones and lacks some. The sample shows approximately 81,000 clones, none of them appearing just once. Sample: peripheral blood mononuclear cells. The receptors were sampled from a person between 18 and 75 years old in good health.

There are many counts of this clone. With the read ending 3 residues before the CDR3 end, the germline J gene is used to fill in that end. This chain links TRBV19 with TRBJ1-4; 8 bases line up with TRBD1. This CDR3 is built from 16 residues. Per germline, CDR1 LNHDA and CDR2 SQIVND (reference sequence). Trimming took 3 bases from V and 8 from J; bases not matched to a gene: 11. The sequenced CDR3 bases are TGTGCCAGTAGTATCCCGTGGACAGGGATGAGAGAAAAA. Translation: CASSIPWTGMREK. The full CDR3 protein is CASSIPWTGMREKLFF.

This clone was recorded many times. The DNA ends 3 residues before the CDR3 does, and the rest of the CDR3 is filled in from the germline J gene. The chain carries TRBV29-1 and TRBJ1-1; TRBD1 matches 11 bases. J was trimmed by 4 bases and V by 7 bases; bases with no gene match: 20. From germline, CDR1 is SQVTM and CDR2 ANQGSEA. The CDR3 spans 18 residues. The covered CDR3 bases are TGCAGCGCCTCGGTGGGGGTGGGGACAGGGGGAGGAAGCACTGAA. The encoded protein is CSASVGVGTGGGSTE. The whole CDR3 protein is CSASVGVGTGGGSTEAFF.

In its sample, this clone was seen many times. The read ends 3 residues before the CDR3 terminus; that terminus is restored from the germline J gene. This chain joins TRBV20-1 and TRBJ1-4; the D gene is possibly TRBD1 (6 bases). V gave up 1 base and J gave up 6 bases, with 12 bases separating them. This CDR3 comprises 14 residues. CDR1 and CDR2 (germline): DFQATT, SNEGSKA (reference sequence). The part of the CDR3 DNA that was read is TGCAGTGCTAGAGCCGGGGGGCGCGATGAAAAA. As protein: CSARAGGRDEK. The whole CDR3 is CSARAGGRDEKLFF.

In its sample, this clone was seen many times. The read ends 3 residues shy of where the CDR3 ends; the end is completed using the germline J gene. The chain couples TRBV7-2 to TRBJ2-1, with 9 positions matching TRBD2. J lost 7 bases, V lost 4 bases, and 8 bases had no gene match. Germline assignment: CDR1 SGHTA and CDR2 FQGNSA. The CDR3 extends over 15 amino acids. CDR3 DNA (partial): TGTGCCAGCAGCTACACAATAGCGGGAGAAAATGAG. It translates to CASSYTIAGENE. The entire CDR3 is CASSYTIAGENEQFF.

This clone was counted many times. From the germline J gene comes the end of the CDR3, since the read stops 3 residues before it. This chain joins TRBV30 and TRBJ2-1, with 14 bases aligning to TRBD2. The junction had 10 bases not matched to a gene; V was cut back by 0 bases and J by 6 bases. This CDR3 contains 18 residues. Germline values: CDR1 GTSNPN, CDR2 SVGIG (reference sequence). The DNA read from the CDR3 is TGTGCCTGGAGTGTCGCGTCAGGGACTAGCGGGAGTCCCAATGAG. Protein product: CAWSVASGTSGSPNE. The whole CDR3 protein reads CAWSVASGTSGSPNEQFF.

This clone was found many times. The CDR3 here is CSARVSGGQGSRGYNSPLHF. The covered CDR3 bases are TGCAGTGCTAGAGTTTCAGGAGGACAGGGAAGTCGAGGCTATAATTCACCC. The rearrangement links TRBV20-1 to TRBJ1-6, with 8 bases that match TRBD1. Read data end 3 residues before the CDR3 end; the end is taken from the germline J gene. Germline CDR1 DFQATT, CDR2 SNEGSKA (reference sequence). This CDR3 contains 20 residues. Germline trimming cut 1 base from V and 3 bases from J; bases unmatched to any gene: 17.

This clone was detected ten times or more. The read stops 3 residues short of the end of the CDR3; the missing end is completed from the germline J gene. This chain uses TRBV20-1 with TRBJ2-2; 10 nucleotides align to TRBD2. The germline V gene has CDR1 DFQATT and CDR2 SNEGSKA (reference sequence). Trimming at V came to 0 bases and at J to 6 bases, leaving 7 bases not matched to a gene. The CDR3 extends over 16 amino acids. CDR3 region: CSARDPAGGPAGELFF. The CDR3 DNA, read in part, is TGCAGTGCTAGAGATCCAGCGGGAGGGCCGGCCGGGGAG.

This clone has ten or more counts. The CDR3 protein is CSAREGLAGETTYYEQYF. CDR3 DNA (partial): TGCAGTGCTAGAGAGGGACTAGCGGGTGAAACTACTTACTACGAG. The V and J genes are TRBV20-1 and TRBJ2-7, with 12 positions matching TRBD2. The read is 3 residues too short to cover the CDR3 end, so that end is filled in from the germline J gene. This CDR3 contains 18 residues. Germline CDR1 is DFQATT and CDR2 is SNEGSKA (reference sequence). The trim removed 0 bases at V and 3 bases at J, leaving 12 bases unmatched.

This clone showed up many times. The CDR3 is cut off 3 residues early in the read; its end comes from the germline J gene. The V and J genes are TRBV4-1 and TRBJ2-7, with D tentatively TRBD1 (5 bases). Deletions cut 4 bases from V and 3 bases from J, with 22 bases between. Germline lookup yields CDR1 MGHRA and CDR2 YSYEKL. The CDR3 runs to 17 residues. The covered CDR3 bases are TGCGCCAGCAGCCCAGAGTTTTTAGGGCAGGGATACTACGAG. This translates into CASSPEFLGQGYYE. The CDR3 reads in full as CASSPEFLGQGYYEQYF.

This clone appeared many times. The missing CDR3 end, 3 residues past where the read stops, is filled in from the germline J gene. The rearrangement links TRBV7-2 to TRBJ2-3; D possibly corresponds to TRBD2 (5 bases). This CDR3 has 14 residues. Germline lookup yields CDR1 SGHTA and CDR2 FQGNSA. Trimming stripped 3 bases from V and 0 bases from J, with 7 bases between. Incomplete CDR3 DNA: TGTGCCAGCAGCTTCCGCGGGAGCACAGATACG. Encoded protein: CASSFRGSTDT. The whole CDR3 reads CASSFRGSTDTQYF.

In its sample, this clone was seen many times. The missing CDR3 end, 3 residues past where the read stops, is filled in from the germline J gene. This chain links TRBV20-1 with TRBJ2-4; a weak D match, TRBD2 (6 bases). Germline loops: CDR1 DFQATT, CDR2 SNEGSKA (reference sequence). V lost 0 bases, J lost 1 base, and 16 bases lay in between. This CDR3 has 17 amino acids. CDR3 sequence reads: CSAREWTGVGAKNIQYF. Incomplete CDR3 DNA: TGCAGTGCTAGAGAATGGACGGGGGTAGGGGCCAAAAACATT.